These 18 T cell receptor beta chains were sequenced from one sample in a study of CD8+CD57+ T cells in acquired aplastic anemia. Sequencing involved patients with CD8+CD57+ cell expansion previously shown by flow cytometry. Profiling that covered TCR beta VDJ and CDR3 relied on genomic DNA as its template. TCRdb re-called the reads with MiXCR, one entry per CDR3 protein. The data show more than 70,000 distinct CDR3 sequences, roughly two thirds seen once. Sequencing was performed on sorted CD4+, CD8+, or CD8+CD57+ T cells (not recorded which) from PBMCs. The receptors were gathered from a human donor with aplastic anemia.

This sequence joins TRBV20-1 and TRBJ1-1; D is ambiguous. Trimming cost V 1 base and J 7 bases, with 10 bases left between them. CDR1 and CDR2 (germline): DFQATT, SNEGSKA (reference sequence). The CDR3 loop spans 12 amino acids. CDR3 DNA: TGCAGTGCTAGAGTTATCGGGCTTGAAGCTTTCTTT. It codes for CSARVIGLEAFF.

A few counts support this clonotype. The gene calls are TRBV24-1 and TRBJ1-2, with TRBD1 matching over 10 bases. This CDR3 spans 13 amino acids. Unmatched junction bases numbered 0, after V lost 7 bases and J lost 2 bases. CDR1 is KGHDR and CDR2 is SFDVKD in the germline V gene. The CDR3 sequence is CATRGQGNYGYTF. CDR3 sequence (DNA): TGTGCCACCAGGGGACAGGGGAACTATGGCTACACCTTC.

The gene calls are TRBV7-8 and TRBJ1-2; D possibly corresponds to TRBD1 (5 bases). This CDR3 has 12 residues. Germline loops: CDR1 SGHVS, CDR2 FQNEAQ. V dropped 3 bases and J dropped 3 bases, with 5 bases sitting between them. CDR3 residues: CASSLTDYGYTF. The CDR3 DNA reads TGTGCCAGCAGCTTGACAGACTATGGCTACACCTTC.

The chain has TRBV2 and TRBJ1-2; D is possibly TRBD1 (6 bases). Germline loops: CDR1 SNHLY, CDR2 FYNNEI. This CDR3 is built from 15 residues. Trimming took 11 bases from V and 1 from J, leaving 20 bases between them. CDR3 sequence: CAYKVGAGVNYGYTF. The CDR3 nucleotides read TGTGCCTATAAGGTCGGGGCAGGGGTTAACTATGGCTACACCTTC.

This chain links TRBV5-5 with TRBJ2-7; the D is unclear. V was pared by 2 bases and J by 3 bases, with 15 bases between. The V gene's germline CDR1 is SGHKS and CDR2 YYEKEE (reference sequence). This CDR3 is built from 15 residues. CDR3 DNA: TGTGCCAGCAGCTTATCAGTGCGTGGCGGCTACGAGCAGTACTTC. Protein: CASSLSVRGGYEQYF.

On this clonotype itself: At one end, the junction sequence differs from germline, possibly due to a read error. The rearrangement links TRBV29-1 to TRBJ1-1; D possibly corresponds to TRBD1 (5 bases). CDR1 is SQVTM, CDR2 ANQGSEA, per germline. The CDR3 is 12 amino acids. The CDR3 reads CSVSGQGTEASF. The CDR3 region has the DNA TGCAGCGTTTCGGGGCAGGGCACTGAAGCTTCCTTT. Combining the CDR3 with reference TRBV29-1 and TRBJ1-1 gives the whole variable domain SAVISQKPSRDICQRGTSLTIQCQVDSQVTMMFWYRQQPGQSLTLIATANQGSEATYESGFVIDKFPISRPNLTFSTLTVSNMSPEDSSIYLCSVSGQGTEASFGQGTRLTVV.

The chain uses TRBV19 and TRBJ1-1, with 7 bases identical to TRBD1. This CDR3 contains 14 residues. Losses at the gene ends were 7 bases for V and 0 bases for J; bases not matched to a gene: 5. From germline, CDR1 is LNHDA and CDR2 SQIVND (reference sequence). The CDR3 loop reads CASNGRGMNTEAFF. The CDR3 DNA reads TGTGCCAGTAATGGCAGGGGGATGAACACTGAAGCTTTCTTT.

The chain uses TRBV2 and TRBJ1-6; no reliable D call. With 8 bases removed from V and 6 bases from J, the gap between germline ends came to 14 bases. In germline, CDR1 is SNHLY, CDR2 FYNNEI. The CDR3 extends over 14 amino acids. The CDR3 nucleotides are TGTGCCAGCCGCCCGCTGGCGGCTAATTCACCCCTCCACTTT. Translating gives CASRPLAANSPLHF. Full variable domain (rest looked up from reference TRBV2 and TRBJ1-6): EPEVTQTPSHQVTQMGQEVILRCVPISNHLYFYWYRQILGQKVEFLVSFYNNEISEKSEIFDDQFSVERPDGSNFTLKIRSTKLEDSAMYFCASRPLAANSPLHFGNGTRLTVT.

This chain connects TRBV20-1 to TRBJ2-7; tentatively, D is TRBD2 (5 bases). V gave up 0 bases and J gave up 0 bases, with 12 bases separating them. CDR3 size: 15 residues. Germline V CDR1 and CDR2: DFQATT, SNEGSKA (reference sequence). As DNA, the CDR3 is TGCAGTGCTAGAGATCCGAGACGGGACTCCTACGAGCAGTACTTC. Amino acids: CSARDPRRDSYEQYF.

The chain couples TRBV10-2 to TRBJ2-1; possibly TRBD2 for D (5 bases). From germline, CDR1 is WSHSY and CDR2 SAAADI. Trimming stripped 8 bases from V and 8 bases from J, with 13 bases between. This CDR3 is 12 amino acids long. In DNA form, the CDR3 reads TGCGCCAGCTCCCTAGCCCTCGATGAGCAGTTCTTC. Translated: CASSLALDEQFF.

This chain connects TRBV11-1 to TRBJ1-2; 7 positions agree with TRBD1. Unmatched junction bases numbered 13, after V lost 7 bases and J lost 2 bases. Germline loops: CDR1 SGHAT, CDR2 FQDESV (reference sequence). The CDR3 totals 16 residues. This chain's CDR3 is CASTQGPSTPNYGYTF. CDR3 nucleotide sequence: TGTGCCAGCACACAGGGGCCCTCGACCCCCAACTATGGCTACACCTTC.

The chain recombines TRBV9 with TRBJ2-5, with 9 positions matching TRBD2. J lost 5 bases, V lost 4 bases, and 12 bases had no gene match. Germline-derived CDR1 and CDR2 are SGDLS and YYNGEE. The CDR3 is made up of 16 amino acids. The CDR3 here is CASSPTRRGGRETQYF. CDR3 DNA sequence: TGTGCCAGCAGCCCCACCCGGCGGGGGGGGAGGGAGACCCAGTACTTC.

The chain links TRBV7-8 to TRBJ2-5; the D is unclear. The ends were cut back, 5 bases at V and 2 bases at J, with 12 bases in the middle. This CDR3 comprises 14 residues. Germline CDR1 is SGHVS and CDR2 is FQNEAQ. The CDR3: CASSTSPVQETQYF. The CDR3 DNA reads as TGTGCCAGCAGCACCAGTCCGGTACAAGAGACCCAGTACTTC.

Points on this clonotype: A read error may explain this, as a much larger clone is one base away. A read error is likely, as this CDR3 ends without the conserved phenylalanine or tryptophan. The gene calls are TRBV6-1 and TRBJ2-7; 9 nucleotides match TRBD1. CDR1 is MNHNS and CDR2 is SASEGT in the germline V gene. The CDR3 contains 16 residues. J was trimmed by 1 base and V by 8 bases; bases with no gene match: 12. The CDR3 coding sequence is TGTGCCAGCCTGGGACAGGGTGTCACAGTTTCCTACGAGCAGTACTCC. Its translation: CASLGQGVTVSYEQYS.

V gene TRBV2 combines with J gene TRBJ2-2, with TRBD1 matching over 10 bases. Germline assignment: CDR1 SNHLY and CDR2 FYNNEI. The CDR3 has 14 amino acids. V was pared by 8 bases and J by 3 bases, with 3 bases of the junction left unmatched. CDR3 protein: CASRGQGYTGELFF. The DNA of the CDR3 is TGTGCCAGCCGGGGACAGGGGTACACCGGGGAGCTGTTTTTT.

A note on this clonotype: An end of the junction differs from the germline gene, which may be a read error. This sequence joins TRBV24-1 and TRBJ2-1; D is perhaps TRBD1 (6 bases). Germline V gene data show CDR1 as KGHDR and CDR2 as SFDVKD. The CDR3 spans 15 residues. The DNA for the CDR3 is TGTGGCACCAGTGCCCCGGCTGGGGGCCACAATGAGCAGTTCTTC. Amino acids: CGTSAPAGGHNEQFF.

This clonotype was observed a single time. The chain carries TRBV13 and TRBJ2-3, with 9 bases lining up with TRBD2. With 5 bases clipped from V and 5 bases from J, the junction kept 5 bases outside the gene matches. CDR1 PRHDT and CDR2 FYEKMQ come from the germline V gene (reference sequence). The CDR3 is made up of 14 amino acids. This chain's CDR3 is CASSAGGPVDTQYF. For the CDR3, the DNA is TGTGCCAGCAGCGCGGGGGGGCCGGTAGATACGCAGTATTTT.

This clonotype appeared many times. This chain links TRBV20-1 with TRBJ2-1; D is undetermined. Germline lookup yields CDR1 DFQATT and CDR2 SNEGSKA (reference sequence). This CDR3 has 13 residues. V lost 4 bases, J lost 3 bases, and 10 bases lay in between. The CDR3 loop reads CSANPANYNEQFF. The CDR3 DNA follows: TGCAGTGCTAACCCAGCTAACTACAATGAGCAGTTCTTC.